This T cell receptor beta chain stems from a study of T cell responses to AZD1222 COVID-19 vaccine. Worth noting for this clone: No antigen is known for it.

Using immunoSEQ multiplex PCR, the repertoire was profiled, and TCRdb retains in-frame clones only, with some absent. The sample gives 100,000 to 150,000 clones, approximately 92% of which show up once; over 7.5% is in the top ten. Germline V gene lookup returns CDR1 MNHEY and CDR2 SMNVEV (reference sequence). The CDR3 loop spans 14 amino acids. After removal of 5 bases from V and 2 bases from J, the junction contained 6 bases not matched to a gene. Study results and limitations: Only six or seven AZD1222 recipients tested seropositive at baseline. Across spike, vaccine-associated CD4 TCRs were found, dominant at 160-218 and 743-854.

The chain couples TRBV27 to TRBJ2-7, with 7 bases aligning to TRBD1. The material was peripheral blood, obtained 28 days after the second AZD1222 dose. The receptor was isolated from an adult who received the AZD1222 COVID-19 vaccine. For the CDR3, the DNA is TGTGCCAGCAGTATGGGACAGTATACCTACGAGCAGTACTTC. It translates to CASSMGQYTYEQYF.